This T cell receptor (beta chain) was documented in a study of blood T cell repertoires in COVID-19. The wider study: Acute and convalescent COVID-19 specimens originated in the United States, Italy and Spain.

The CDR3 has 14 amino acids. Germline V gives CDR1 KGHDR, CDR2 SFDVKD. Trimming took 0 bases from V and 4 from J, leaving 8 bases between them. The data were produced by immunoSEQ multiplex PCR, yet TCRdb's version contains in-frame clones alone and is incomplete. The sample contains 92,000 or so clones, around 88% of which appear only once. J is TRBJ1-2 and V is TRBV24-1, with unresolved D. This clonotype originated in a man aged 55 to 69 with acute or convalescent COVID-19. The sequenced sample was peripheral blood. CDR3 protein: CATSDLNGLYGYTF. The CDR3, as DNA: TGTGCCACCAGTGATTTGAACGGTCTCTATGGCTACACCTTC.